Listed below are T cell receptor beta chains from one sample, sequenced in a study of blood T cells in healthy people across ages. One entry per CDR3 protein, called by TCRdb with MiXCR from the 5' RACE reads. Of 1.5 million to 2 million distinct CDR3 sequences listed, under 30% are singletons. The sequenced sample was blood. The receptors were sampled from a woman aged 30 to 39 in good health. CDR3s include the opening cysteine and the closing phenylalanine or tryptophan. The order of the fields is D gene, clone size, V gene, J gene, CDR3 protein, CDR3 DNA. A D gene is named only where the DNA matches it firmly. Clone size appears in some rows only: once, few, many, or a class for an expanded clone.

NA	NA	TRBV7-2	TRBJ2-1	CAGSLGGETYNEQFF	TGTGCCGGCAGCTTAGGGGGGGAGACCTACAATGAGCAGTTCTTC
NA	NA	TRBV14	TRBJ2-3	CASSQRSGVPSTDTQYF	TGTGCCAGCAGCCAAAGGAGCGGCGTTCCTAGCACAGATACGCAGTATTTT
NA	NA	TRBV5-1	TRBJ1-5	CAGSRGPNQPQHF	TGCGCCGGCAGCCGAGGACCTAATCAGCCCCAGCATTTT
NA	NA	TRBV27	TRBJ1-2	CASSPHQQGVGYGYTF	TGTGCCAGCAGTCCTCATCAACAGGGCGTCGGCTATGGCTACACCTTC
NA	many	TRBV29-1	TRBJ2-7	CSVEDYGGRSYEQYF	TGCAGCGTTGAAGATTACGGCGGGCGCTCCTACGAGCAGTACTTC
NA	NA	TRBV20-1	TRBJ2-7	CSARDRPTGWNSFYEQYF	TGCAGTGCTAGAGACCGGCCTACCGGGTGGAATTCCTTCTACGAGCAGTACTTC
NA	NA	TRBV11-2	TRBJ2-3	CASSLPKTRDTDTQYF	TGTGCCAGCAGCCTTCCAAAGACTAGGGACACAGATACGCAGTATTTT
NA	NA	TRBV4-1	TRBJ2-5	CASSQSRSGGGWETQYF	TGCGCCAGCAGCCAAAGTCGGTCCGGGGGTGGATGGGAGACCCAGTACTTC
NA	NA	TRBV6-5	TRBJ2-2	CASSRDIFTGKLFF	TGTGCCAGCAGTCGGGACATTTTCACCGGGAAGCTGTTTTTT
TRBD1	few	TRBV4-3	TRBJ2-2	CASSQNTGGGGELFF	TGCGCCAGCAGCCAAAATACAGGGGGAGGCGGGGAGCTGTTTTTT
NA	many	TRBV5-6	TRBJ1-2	CASSFSASGYGYTF	TGTGCCAGCAGCTTCTCTGCCTCCGGCTATGGCTACACCTTC
TRBD1	NA	TRBV3-1	TRBJ2-1	CASSQDLQGAYEQFF	TGTGCCAGCAGCCAAGATCTACAGGGGGCCTACGAGCAGTTCTTC
TRBD2	NA	TRBV3-1	TRBJ2-7	CASSHLAGSSYEQYF	TGTGCCAGCAGTCACCTAGCGGGGAGCTCCTACGAGCAGTACTTC